This T cell receptor (beta chain) comes out of a study of cytomegalovirus exposure and HLA in healthy donors. Assay used: immunoSEQ multiplex PCR; TCRdb lists only in-frame clones, some missing. Among 55,000 to 70,000 clones, roughly nine tenths were seen once, and the ten largest hold roughly 3.1%. Germline assignment: CDR1 SGHTS and CDR2 YDEGEE. This CDR3 spans 13 amino acids. Deletions cut 3 bases from V and 2 bases from J, with 9 bases between. Sequenced input: PBMCs. The receptor's source is a man between 18 and 35 years old in good health and CMV-seronegative. The chain has TRBV5-8 and TRBJ2-7; the D is unclear. Written as DNA, the CDR3 is TGTGCCAGCAGCTCTTCCAGTCCCTACGAGCAGTACTTC. It is translated as CASSSSSPYEQYF.